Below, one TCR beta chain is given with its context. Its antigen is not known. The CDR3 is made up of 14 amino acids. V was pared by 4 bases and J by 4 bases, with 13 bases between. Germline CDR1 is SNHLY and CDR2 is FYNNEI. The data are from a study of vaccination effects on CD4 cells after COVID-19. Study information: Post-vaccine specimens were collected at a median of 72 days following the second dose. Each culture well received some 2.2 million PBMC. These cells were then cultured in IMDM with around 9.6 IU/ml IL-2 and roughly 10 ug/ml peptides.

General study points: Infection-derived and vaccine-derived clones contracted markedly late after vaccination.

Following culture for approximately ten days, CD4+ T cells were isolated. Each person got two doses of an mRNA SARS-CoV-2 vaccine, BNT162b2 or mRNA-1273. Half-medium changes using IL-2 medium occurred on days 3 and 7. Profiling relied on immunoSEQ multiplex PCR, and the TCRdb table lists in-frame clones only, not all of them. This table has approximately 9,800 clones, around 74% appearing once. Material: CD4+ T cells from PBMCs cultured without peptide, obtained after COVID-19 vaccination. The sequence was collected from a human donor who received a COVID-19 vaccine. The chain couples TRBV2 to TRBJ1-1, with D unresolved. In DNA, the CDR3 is TGTGCCAGCAGTGGGTGGAGGGCGAGCACTGAAGCTTTCTTT. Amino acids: CASSGWRASTEAFF.